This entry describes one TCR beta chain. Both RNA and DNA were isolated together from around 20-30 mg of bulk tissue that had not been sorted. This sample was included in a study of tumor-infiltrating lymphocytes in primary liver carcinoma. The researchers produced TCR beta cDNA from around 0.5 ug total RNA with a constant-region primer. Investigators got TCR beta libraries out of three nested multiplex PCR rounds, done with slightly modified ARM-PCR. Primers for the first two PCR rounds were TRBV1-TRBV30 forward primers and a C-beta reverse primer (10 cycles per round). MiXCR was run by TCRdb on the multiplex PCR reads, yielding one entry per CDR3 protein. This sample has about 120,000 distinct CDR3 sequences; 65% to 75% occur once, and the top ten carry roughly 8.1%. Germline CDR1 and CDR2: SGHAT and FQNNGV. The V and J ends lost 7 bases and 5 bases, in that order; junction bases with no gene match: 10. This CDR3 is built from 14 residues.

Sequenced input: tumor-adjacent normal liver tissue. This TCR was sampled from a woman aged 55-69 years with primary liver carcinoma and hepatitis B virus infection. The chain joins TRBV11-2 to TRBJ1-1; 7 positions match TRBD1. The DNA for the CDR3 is TGTGCCAGCAACTTTAGCAGGGGGGATACTGAAGCTTTCTTT. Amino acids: CASNFSRGDTEAFF.